Reported below is one T cell receptor (beta chain). Its antigen remains unidentified. Other DNA sequences of this sample code for an identical CDR3. V trimming: 1 base; J trimming: 4 bases; junction bases outside the gene matches: 1. Germline CDR1 and CDR2: SGHVS and FNYEAQ. The CDR3 is 15 residues long. The source of the sample is a study of shared clonotypes between healthy human individuals. Here immunoSEQ multiplex PCR was the method, and the copy in TCRdb shows in-frame clones only, minus some. The sample holds around 2.5 million clones, over 85% seen once. Study outcomes and limitations: Incomplete sequencing of sorted subsets was indicated by rarefaction despite large depth.

The sequencing sample was made of naive CD4+ T cells from PBMCs. The subset here: CD45RA+ positively selected. The receptor's source is a man between 18 and 35 years old in good health. Some clones in this sample may be carry-over from other donors' samples. This chain joins TRBV7-6 and TRBJ2-1; 10 nucleotides align to TRBD2. In DNA, the CDR3 is TGTGCCAGCAGCTTAGAAGCGGGAGGGTACAATGAGCAGTTCTTC. Amino acid sequence: CASSLEAGGYNEQFF.